The entry below gives a single T cell receptor beta chain sequence along with its context. Through a sample-barcoded 5' primer and a J-beta primer mix, a second PCR was run for roughly 7 to 12 cycles. TCRdb reprocessed the 5' RACE reads via MiXCR and lists one record per CDR3 protein. Among around 1,000,000 distinct CDR3 sequences listed, under 30% were seen once. These data belong to a study of blood T cells in healthy people across ages. Germline V gene lookup returns CDR1 SGHRS and CDR2 YFSETQ. V shed 0 bases and J shed 9 bases, with 10 bases lying between them. The CDR3 spans 13 residues. This sample was also put to use in a study of T cells of mothers and their children.

The chain is built from TRBV5-1 and TRBJ2-1; D possibly corresponds to TRBD2 (5 bases). The sequenced material came from blood. The sequence was obtained from a girl aged 2 to 9 in good health. The DNA of the CDR3 is TGCGCCAGCAGCTTGGTGGACTTAGGTGAGCAGTTCTTC. This encodes CASSLVDLGEQFF.